These 9 T cell receptor beta chains originate from one sample sequenced in a study of post-analysis software for immune sequencing data. General observations from the study: Elevated frequency relative to controls characterized several TRBV segments in patients, TRBV5-6, TRBV5-1 and TRBV20-1 among them.

Unique molecular identifiers featured in each of the TCR beta cDNA libraries. Via MiXCR, TCRdb re-called the PCR reads, giving one row per CDR3 protein. The profile shows hundreds of thousands of distinct CDR3 sequences, under 70% of them singletons. Their antigens are not known. The sequenced sample consisted of blood. These TCRs come from a girl aged 10 to 17 with multiple sclerosis.

This clonotype was counted between two and nine times. The chain employs TRBV29-1 and TRBJ1-2, with D maybe TRBD1 (5 bases). The V end was cut by 7 bases, the J end by 0 bases, with 9 bases between. CDR3 length: 12 amino acids. Germline values: CDR1 SQVTM, CDR2 ANQGSEA. CDR3 sequence: CSGGWANYGYTF. The CDR3 DNA is TGCAGCGGGGGGTGGGCTAACTATGGCTACACCTTC.

The chain couples TRBV6-6 to TRBJ2-7, with 8 bases lining up with TRBD1. V was pared by 7 bases and J by 2 bases, with 10 bases of the junction left unmatched. The CDR3 covers 15 residues. CDR1 and CDR2 (germline): MNHNY, SVGAGI (reference sequence). The CDR3 sequence: CASKLSGGLPYEQYF. The CDR3 DNA sequence: TGTGCCAGCAAATTATCAGGGGGCCTCCCCTACGAGCAGTACTTC.

The chain is built from TRBV5-1 and TRBJ2-7; 8 bases map to TRBD2. Germline V lookup: CDR1 SGHRS, CDR2 YFSETQ. V was pared by 3 bases and J by 7 bases, with 12 bases of the junction left unmatched. CDR3 size: 15 residues. In DNA form, the CDR3 reads TGCGCCAGCAGCTGGGGACTAGTCCAGGGAGAGGAGCAGTACTTC. It encodes CASSWGLVQGEEQYF. Using reference TRBV5-1 and TRBJ2-7 for the parts outside the CDR3, the full variable domain is KAGVTQTPRYLIKTRGQQVTLSCSPISGHRSVSWYQQTPGQGLQFLFEYFSETQRNKGNFPGRFSGRQFSNSRSEMNVSTLELGDSALYLCASSWGLVQGEEQYFGPGTRLTVT.

The chain recombines TRBV6-6 with TRBJ1-2; 7 positions match TRBD1. Germline lookup yields CDR1 MNHNY and CDR2 SVGAGI (reference sequence). Trimming at V came to 4 bases and at J to 8 bases, leaving 13 bases not matched to a gene. The CDR3 is 15 residues long. The CDR3 nucleotides are TGTGCCAGCAGTTCTACTGAGACAGGGCGAGGCGGCTACACCTTC. It codes for CASSSTETGRGGYTF.

This clonotype appeared a few times. The chain has TRBV20-1 and TRBJ2-1; 13 nucleotides match TRBD2. CDR1 and CDR2 (germline): DFQATT, SNEGSKA (reference sequence). The CDR3 has 15 amino acids. J was trimmed by 6 bases and V by 3 bases; bases with no gene match: 5. CDR3 DNA: TGCAGTGCTAGCCCTTGGACTAGCGGGAGCAATGAGCAGTTCTTC. Encoded protein: CSASPWTSGSNEQFF.

CDR3 sequence: CASSELARYNEQFF. The CDR3, as DNA: TGTGCCAGCAGTGAACTAGCCAGATACAATGAGCAGTTCTTC. This sequence joins TRBV2 and TRBJ2-1, with D maybe TRBD2 (5 bases). CDR3 size: 14 residues. Deletions cut 2 bases from V and 4 bases from J, with 9 bases between. Germline assignment: CDR1 SNHLY and CDR2 FYNNEI.

This clonotype has just a few counts. CDR3 amino acids: CASSFQKNYGYTF. CDR3 nucleotide sequence: TGTGCCAGCAGTTTCCAGAAAAACTATGGCTACACCTTC. The V call is TRBV27, the J call TRBJ1-2, with unresolved D. In germline, CDR1 is MNHEY, CDR2 SMNVEV (reference sequence). The CDR3 is 13 residues long. Trimming shortened V by 3 bases and J by 2 bases, and 7 bases separated the two germline ends.

J is TRBJ2-5 and V is TRBV20-1; the match to TRBD2 covers 7 bases. The V segment lost 3 bases and the J segment 1 base; nucleotides outside the gene matches: 2. This CDR3 has 13 residues. Germline values: CDR1 DFQATT, CDR2 SNEGSKA (reference sequence). The CDR3 region is CSARRTSQETQYF. The CDR3 DNA is TGCAGTGCTAGGCGGACTAGCCAAGAGACCCAGTACTTC.

The chain is built from TRBV5-1 and TRBJ2-4, with 7 bases fitting TRBD2. The end of the DNA fits TRBJ2-7 better, so the J call may be wrong. The CDR3 contains 12 residues. Germline V lookup: CDR1 SGHRS, CDR2 YFSETQ. The CDR3: CASREDILEQYF. In DNA, the CDR3 is TGCGCCAGCCGGGAGGACATCCTCGAGCAGTACTTC.